A selection of T cell receptor beta chains follows, all from one sample in a study of T-cell reconstitution after alpha-beta-depleted transplantation in children. TCRdb re-called the PCR reads with MiXCR, one entry per CDR3 protein. The profile shows about 540,000 distinct CDR3 sequences, around 19% of them singletons. The source material was PBMCs from the stem cell graft donor, sampled from the stem cell graft. Source of these receptors: a human donor who donated a stem cell graft to a child with acute lymphoblastic leukemia. Each CDR3 is given with its conserved first and last residue. The D gene is left open where the match is weak. A row's size may be missing; if present it is once, few, many or a size class.

>-|TRBV6-1|-|TRBJ2-6
TGTGCCAGCAGTACAGGGAGCTCTGGGGCCAACGTCCTGACTTTC
CASSTGSSGANVLTF
>-|TRBV12-3/TRBV12-4|TRBD2|TRBJ2-3
TGTGCCAGCAGTCCCGAACTAGCGGGAGGCCCAGATACGCAGTATTTT
CASSPELAGGPDTQYF
>-|TRBV6-5|TRBD2|TRBJ2-1
TGTGCCAGCAGTTGGGGACTAGCGGGAGCTGGCAGCCCCCAGTTCTTC
CASSWGLAGAGSPQFF
>-|TRBV5-6|-|TRBJ1-2
TGTGCCAGCAGCTTATGGGGGTCTGGGGGCTATGGCTACACCTTC
CASSLWGSGGYGYTF
>few|TRBV5-1|TRBD2|TRBJ2-3
TGCGCCAGCAGCTTTAGTTCCGGGACTAGCGCAGATACGCAGTATTTT
CASSFSSGTSADTQYF
>-|TRBV10-3|-|TRBJ2-5
TGTGCCATCAGGGTTCAGGGGAAAGAGACCCAGTACTTC
CAIRVQGKETQYF
>-|TRBV12-3/TRBV12-4|-|TRBJ1-5
TGTGCCAGCAGCCGGGACGTTAGCAATCAGCCCCAGCATTTT
CASSRDVSNQPQHF
>few|TRBV5-4|-|TRBJ1-3
TGTGCCAGCAGCTTGTACGGGGGGCCGAAGGACACCATATATTTT
CASSLYGGPKDTIYF
>-|TRBV20-1|TRBD1|TRBJ2-1
TGCAGTGCTCCATGGACAGGGAGACCCCTCAATGAGCAGTTCTTC
CSAPWTGRPLNEQFF
>-|TRBV10-2|-|TRBJ1-6
TGCGCCAGCAACAGAAAGTGGAAGGATAATTCACCCCTCCACTTT
CASNRKWKDNSPLHF
>-|TRBV12-3/TRBV12-4|TRBD2|TRBJ2-3
TGTGCCAGCAGCCATCCACGGGGGGGAGATACGCAGTATTTT
CASSHPRGGDTQYF
>-|TRBV20-1|TRBD1|TRBJ2-7
TGCAGTGCCACCGGGACAGCCTTCTACGAGCAGTACTTC
CSATGTAFYEQYF
>many|TRBV5-1|TRBD1|TRBJ1-3
TGCGCCAGCAGCGAGGGGACAGCTGCAAGAAACACCATATATTTT
CASSEGTAARNTIYF
>-|TRBV12-3/TRBV12-4|TRBD2|TRBJ2-1
TGTGCCAGCAGTTTGTTGTACGGGACTACCTACAATGAGCAGTTCTTC
CASSLLYGTTYNEQFF
>many|TRBV29-1|TRBD1|TRBJ1-1
TGCAGCGTGAGGGCGGGACAGATTAACACTGAAGCTTTCTTT
CSVRAGQINTEAFF
>few|TRBV20-1|TRBD1|TRBJ1-6
TGCAGTGTTACAGGGGGCGGTAATTCACCCCTCCACTTT
CSVTGGGNSPLHF
>few|TRBV20-1|-|TRBJ1-2
TGCAGTGCTAAAAGAACCACAGGGAGAGCTGGCTACACCTTC
CSAKRTTGRAGYTF
>-|TRBV5-4|-|TRBJ1-5
TGTGCCAGCAGCTATGGGGGAGGCAATCAGCCCCAGCATTTT
CASSYGGGNQPQHF
>-|TRBV10-2|TRBD2|TRBJ2-1
TGCGCCAGCAGTGAGAAAGGACTAGCGTTTTACAATGAGCAGTTCTTC
CASSEKGLAFYNEQFF
>-|TRBV6-4|-|TRBJ2-5
TGTGCCAGCAGTGAAGGACCGCAAGAGACCCAGTACTTC
CASSEGPQETQYF
>-|TRBV5-6|-|TRBJ2-1
TGTGCCAGCAGCCTCCCCCATGCATACAATGAGCAGTTCTTC
CASSLPHAYNEQFF
>many|TRBV7-8|-|TRBJ2-7
TGTGCCAGCAGCTTCTCGGCTTCCTACGAGCAGTACTTC
CASSFSASYEQYF
>few|TRBV15|TRBD2|TRBJ2-5
TGTGCCACCAGCAGACAACAGGGACTAGCGGAGAGGAGGGAGACCCAGTACTTC
CATSRQQGLAERRETQYF
>-|TRBV9|TRBD1|TRBJ1-2
TGTGCCAGCAGCGTAGCTTTCTTGACAGGGGGAGGAGAGGGCTACACCTTC
CASSVAFLTGGGEGYTF